This TCR beta chain was obtained from a study of T-cell reconstitution after alpha-beta-depleted transplantation in children. The CDR3 extends over 15 amino acids. Germline assignment: CDR1 MNHEY and CDR2 SVGEGT. In the case of this clonotype: The junction shows a germline mismatch at one end, possibly a read error.

Molecular barcoding with unique molecular identifiers was used for the TCRbeta library. In TCRdb, the PCR reads were re-called with MiXCR into one record per CDR3 protein. The sample lists approximately 91,000 distinct CDR3 sequences, 8% to 9% occurring once. Sequencing used PBMCs from the stem cell graft donor, obtained from the stem cell graft. The TCR was taken from a human donor who donated a stem cell graft to a child with congenital amegakaryocytic thrombocytopenia. The J gene is TRBJ1-1, the V gene TRBV6-2 or TRBV6-3; the D is unclear. CDR3 coding DNA: TGTGCCAGCCGAATTGGGCTATTGGGGAACACTGAAGCTTTCTTC. Translated: CASRIGLLGNTEAFF.